This T cell receptor beta chain is drawn from a study of memory CD4+ T cells and cytomegalovirus serostatus. Overall study results and limits: CMV serostatus prediction reached median AUC 0.95, or 0.91 with US-trained model.

The sort gate was single viable CD3+CD4+CD8-CD45RO+ cells for memory CD4+ T cells. Concerning this clone: Its antigen is undetermined.

Assay: immunoSEQ multiplex PCR; the TCRdb copy retains only in-frame clones and omits some. The table includes about 25,000 clones, 60% to 80% detected once. Germline loops: CDR1 SGHDT, CDR2 YYEEEE. This CDR3 region has 18 residues. Trimming pared 1 base from V and 0 bases from J, leaving 17 bases between. Sequenced input: memory CD4+ T cells from blood. V usage is TRBV5-6 and J usage is TRBJ2-1; D assignment may be TRBD1 or TRBD2 (6 bases each). The sequence came from an adult in good health and CMV-seronegative. The CDR3 here is CASSLIGFGGGSYNEQFF. The CDR3, as DNA: TGTGCCAGCAGCTTGATTGGTTTTGGAGGGGGCTCCTACAATGAGCAGTTCTTC. The variable domain in full, with the rest retrieved from reference TRBV5-6 and TRBJ2-1, is DAGVTQSPTHLIKTRGQQVTLRCSPKSGHDTVSWYQQALGQGPQFIFQYYEEEERQRGNFPDRFSGHQFPNYSSELNVNALLLGDSALYLCASSLIGFGGGSYNEQFFGPGTRLTVL.